This note documents a single TCR beta chain sequence. Its cognate antigen is unknown. Germline V gene sequence: CDR1 MDHEN, CDR2 SYDVKM. Trimming left V 8 bases short and J 2 bases short, with 8 bases between. This CDR3 contains 12 residues. The data were taken from a study of lymphopenia after photon versus proton radiotherapy. Points from the study as a whole: After the lymphocyte nadir, photon-treated repertoires showed oligoclonal expansion, especially of CD8+ Temra cells. A bigger post-nadir fall in TCR diversity correlated inversely with survival time in deceased patients. Relative stability marked proton patients; photon patients lost diversity and naive cells. Only patients who died were analyzed for survival; proton advantage is unproven.

Libraries were prepared by immunoSEQ multiplex PCR; TCRdb keeps only in-frame clonotypes and omits some of them. The sample has approximately 65,000 clones; approximately 90% are singletons. The specimen comprised peripheral blood, sampled from a patient treated with proton-based radiotherapy. The chain employs TRBV28 and TRBJ2-3; D not resolved. The receptor was isolated from an elderly man with esophageal cancer. Written as DNA, the CDR3 is TGTGCCAGCTTGGAGAACACAGATACGCAGTATTTT. Amino acids: CASLENTDTQYF.